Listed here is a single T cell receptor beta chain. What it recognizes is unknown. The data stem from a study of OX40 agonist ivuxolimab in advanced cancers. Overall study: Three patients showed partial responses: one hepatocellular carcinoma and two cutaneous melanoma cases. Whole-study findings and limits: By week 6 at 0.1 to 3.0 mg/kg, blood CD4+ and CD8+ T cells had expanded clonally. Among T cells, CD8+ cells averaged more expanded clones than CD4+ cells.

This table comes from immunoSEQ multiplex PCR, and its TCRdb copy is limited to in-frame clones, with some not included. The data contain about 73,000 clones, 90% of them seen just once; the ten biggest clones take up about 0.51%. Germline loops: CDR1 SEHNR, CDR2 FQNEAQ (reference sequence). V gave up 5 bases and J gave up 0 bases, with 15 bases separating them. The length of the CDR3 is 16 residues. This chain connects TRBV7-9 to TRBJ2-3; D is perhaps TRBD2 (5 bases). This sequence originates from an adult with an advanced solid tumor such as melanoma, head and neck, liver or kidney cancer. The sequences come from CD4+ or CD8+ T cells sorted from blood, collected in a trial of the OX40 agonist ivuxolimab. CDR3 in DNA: TGTGCCAGCAGCAAGAACGCGGGTATTAGCACAGATACGCAGTATTTT. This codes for CASSKNAGISTDTQYF.